Listed below are T cell receptor beta chains from one sample, sequenced in a study of blood T cell repertoires in COVID-19. Repertoires were generated with immunoSEQ multiplex PCR, while TCRdb's copy carries only in-frame clones and drops some. The data hold approximately 200,000 clones, with around 88% observed a single time. The sample consisted of peripheral blood. The source is a woman in her twenties or thirties with acute or convalescent COVID-19. The CDR3 runs from the conserved cysteine through the conserved F or W. The D gene is left open where the match is weak. Not all rows give a size; the values are once, few, many and, for expanded clones, a class.

CDR3aa: CASSVEGQGSAFF
CDR3nt: TGTGCCAGCAGCGTAGAGGGGCAGGGAAGCGCTTTCTTT
abundance: -
v_gene: TRBV9
len: 13
j_gene: TRBJ1-1
d_gene: -

CDR3aa: CASSPSGIGTQYF
CDR3nt: TGTGCCAGCTCACCAAGCGGGATAGGGACCCAGTACTTC
abundance: -
v_gene: TRBV18
len: 13
j_gene: TRBJ2-5
d_gene: TRBD2

CDR3aa: CASLGQVYEQFF
CDR3nt: TGCGCCAGTCTGGGACAGGTTTATGAGCAGTTCTTC
abundance: -
v_gene: TRBV10-2
len: 12
j_gene: TRBJ2-1
d_gene: TRBD1

CDR3aa: CASSGLWGDEQFF
CDR3nt: TGTGCCAGCAGCGGGCTCTGGGGGGATGAGCAGTTCTTC
abundance: few
v_gene: TRBV9
len: 13
j_gene: TRBJ2-1
d_gene: -

CDR3aa: CASSGGTGGPNSPLHF
CDR3nt: TGTGCCAGCAGCGGTGGGACAGGGGGCCCCAATTCACCCCTCCACTTT
abundance: once
v_gene: TRBV9
len: 16
j_gene: TRBJ1-6
d_gene: TRBD1

CDR3aa: CASSLAPYYNEQFF
CDR3nt: TGCGCCAGCAGCTTGGCTCCTTACTACAATGAGCAGTTCTTC
abundance: -
v_gene: TRBV5-1
len: 14
j_gene: TRBJ2-1
d_gene: -

CDR3aa: CASSLQASPPEEQFF
CDR3nt: TGTGCCAGCAGCTTGCAGGCGTCCCCGCCTGAGGAGCAGTTCTTC
abundance: -
v_gene: TRBV5-4
len: 15
j_gene: TRBJ2-1
d_gene: -

CDR3aa: CASSPGGEQFF
CDR3nt: TGTGCCAGCTCACCAGGGGGGGAGCAGTTCTTC
abundance: -
v_gene: TRBV18
len: 11
j_gene: TRBJ2-1
d_gene: -

CDR3aa: CASSELTGGNQPQHF
CDR3nt: TGTGCCAGCAGTGAATTGACAGGAGGCAATCAGCCCCAGCATTTT
abundance: once
v_gene: TRBV6-1
len: 15
j_gene: TRBJ1-5
d_gene: -

CDR3aa: CASSVTLNRLETQYF
CDR3nt: TGTGCCAGCAGCGTAACCCTAAACCGACTGGAGACCCAGTACTTC
abundance: -
v_gene: TRBV9
len: 15
j_gene: TRBJ2-5
d_gene: -

CDR3aa: CASSVGAGGYNEQFF
CDR3nt: TGTGCCAGCAGCGTAGGGGCGGGAGGTTACAATGAGCAGTTCTTC
abundance: -
v_gene: TRBV9
len: 15
j_gene: TRBJ2-1
d_gene: TRBD2

CDR3aa: CASSHGQVVYEQFF
CDR3nt: TGTGCCAGCAGCCATGGACAGGTAGTATACGAGCAGTTCTTC
abundance: -
v_gene: TRBV3-1/TRBV3-2
len: 14
j_gene: TRBJ2-1
d_gene: TRBD1

CDR3aa: CATGTSKETQYF
CDR3nt: TGTGCCACCGGGACTTCTAAAGAGACCCAGTACTTC
abundance: -
v_gene: TRBV7-2
len: 12
j_gene: TRBJ2-5
d_gene: -

CDR3aa: CASSLGPSLPQHF
CDR3nt: TGTGCCAGCAGCTTAGGGCCCTCGTTGCCCCAGCATTTT
abundance: once
v_gene: TRBV7-9
len: 13
j_gene: TRBJ1-5
d_gene: -

CDR3aa: CASSLVPTGVYEQYF
CDR3nt: TGTGCCAGCAGCTTGGTTCCGACAGGGGTTTACGAGCAGTACTTC
abundance: -
v_gene: TRBV5-6
len: 15
j_gene: TRBJ2-7
d_gene: TRBD1

CDR3aa: CASTAGELGEQYF
CDR3nt: TGTGCCAGCACCGCCGGGGAGCTGGGCGAGCAGTACTTC
abundance: -
v_gene: TRBV9
len: 13
j_gene: TRBJ2-7
d_gene: -

CDR3aa: CASSFGAGVGELFF
CDR3nt: TGTGCCAGCAGCTTCGGGGCGGGAGTTGGGGAGCTGTTTTTT
abundance: -
v_gene: TRBV5-6
len: 14
j_gene: TRBJ2-2
d_gene: TRBD2

CDR3aa: CARLPGTGKNEAFF
CDR3nt: TGTGCCAGGTTACCCGGGACAGGGAAGAATGAAGCTTTCTTT
abundance: -
v_gene: TRBV27
len: 14
j_gene: TRBJ1-1
d_gene: TRBD1

CDR3aa: CATRQVGYNSPLHF
CDR3nt: TGTGCCACCCGCCAGGTCGGCTATAATTCACCCCTCCACTTT
abundance: -
v_gene: TRBV2
len: 14
j_gene: TRBJ1-6
d_gene: -

CDR3aa: CSASQGMNTEAFF
CDR3nt: TGCAGTGCTAGTCAGGGGATGAACACTGAAGCTTTCTTT
abundance: -
v_gene: TRBV20-1
len: 13
j_gene: TRBJ1-1
d_gene: -

CDR3aa: CASSLRSGSKTDTQYF
CDR3nt: TGTGCCAGCAGCTTACGATCCGGGAGTAAGACAGATACGCAGTATTTT
abundance: -
v_gene: TRBV7-8
len: 16
j_gene: TRBJ2-3
d_gene: -

CDR3aa: CASTLGSPLGGERETQYF
CDR3nt: TGTGCCAGCACTTTAGGAAGTCCCCTGGGGGGAGAGCGGGAGACCCAGTACTTC
abundance: -
v_gene: TRBV27
len: 18
j_gene: TRBJ2-5
d_gene: -

CDR3aa: CATSDLAGSGSYNEQFF
CDR3nt: TGTGCCACCAGTGATTTGGCCGGGTCGGGGTCCTACAATGAGCAGTTCTTC
abundance: -
v_gene: TRBV24-1
len: 17
j_gene: TRBJ2-1
d_gene: -

CDR3aa: CASGQGEQPQHF
CDR3nt: TGTGCCAGCGGACAGGGTGAACAGCCCCAGCATTTT
abundance: few
v_gene: TRBV7-9
len: 12
j_gene: TRBJ1-5
d_gene: TRBD1

CDR3aa: CASSLGPDQPQHF
CDR3nt: TGTGCCAGCAGCTTGGGCCCAGATCAGCCCCAGCATTTT
abundance: -
v_gene: TRBV5-6
len: 13
j_gene: TRBJ1-5
d_gene: -

CDR3aa: CASSLGQDFGREFF
CDR3nt: TGTGCCAGCAGCTTAGGACAAGACTTTGGGAGGGAGTTCTTC
abundance: -
v_gene: TRBV7-9
len: 14
j_gene: TRBJ2-1
d_gene: TRBD2

CDR3aa: CSVPGVDEQFF
CDR3nt: TGCAGTGTCCCGGGTGTTGATGAGCAGTTCTTC
abundance: -
v_gene: TRBV20-1
len: 11
j_gene: TRBJ2-1
d_gene: -

CDR3aa: CASSSRTGQGLGGYTF
CDR3nt: TGTGCCAGCAGTTCCCGGACAGGCCAGGGCCTTGGTGGCTACACCTTC
abundance: -
v_gene: TRBV28
len: 16
j_gene: TRBJ1-2
d_gene: TRBD1

CDR3aa: CASSLVASGGETQYF
CDR3nt: TGCGCCAGCAGCTTGGTAGCTAGCGGGGGGGAGACCCAGTACTTC
abundance: -
v_gene: TRBV5-1
len: 15
j_gene: TRBJ2-5
d_gene: TRBD2

CDR3aa: CASSETGTGNNEQFF
CDR3nt: TGTGCCAGCAGTGAGACCGGGACAGGGAACAATGAGCAGTTCTTC
abundance: -
v_gene: TRBV6-1
len: 15
j_gene: TRBJ2-1
d_gene: TRBD1

CDR3aa: CASSFRSPQKMFF
CDR3nt: TGTGCCAGCAGTTTTCGCAGTCCCCAGAAGATGTTCTTT
abundance: once
v_gene: TRBV27
len: 13
j_gene: TRBJ1-1
d_gene: -

CDR3aa: CASRQGQYNEQFF
CDR3nt: TGTGCCAGCAGACAGGGACAATACAATGAGCAGTTCTTC
abundance: -
v_gene: TRBV28
len: 13
j_gene: TRBJ2-1
d_gene: -

CDR3aa: CASKMIIGGDEQFF
CDR3nt: TGCGCCAGCAAAATGATCATTGGCGGGGATGAGCAGTTCTTC
abundance: once
v_gene: TRBV10-2
len: 14
j_gene: TRBJ2-1
d_gene: -

CDR3aa: CASSLVLGGEKLFF
CDR3nt: TGCGCCAGCAGCTTGGTCCTGGGAGGTGAAAAACTGTTTTTT
abundance: -
v_gene: TRBV5-1
len: 14
j_gene: TRBJ1-4
d_gene: -

CDR3aa: CSVGTDYNQPQHF
CDR3nt: TGCAGCGTGGGGACGGACTACAATCAGCCCCAGCATTTT
abundance: -
v_gene: TRBV29-1
len: 13
j_gene: TRBJ1-5
d_gene: -

CDR3aa: CASGRGFSNQPQHF
CDR3nt: TGTGCCAGCGGAAGGGGATTTAGCAATCAGCCCCAGCATTTT
abundance: -
v_gene: TRBV6-5
len: 14
j_gene: TRBJ1-5
d_gene: -

CDR3aa: CAISEQGADTEAFF
CDR3nt: TGTGCCATCAGTGAACAGGGGGCTGACACTGAAGCTTTCTTT
abundance: -
v_gene: TRBV10-3
len: 14
j_gene: TRBJ1-1
d_gene: TRBD1

CDR3aa: CASSNQVLAPLHF
CDR3nt: TGTGCCAGCAGCAATCAGGTTTTGGCACCCCTCCACTTT
abundance: -
v_gene: TRBV6-5
len: 13
j_gene: TRBJ1-6
d_gene: -

CDR3aa: CASSTYRGPPYNEQFF
CDR3nt: TGCGCCAGCAGCACATACAGGGGGCCCCCCTACAATGAGCAGTTCTTC
abundance: -
v_gene: TRBV10-2
len: 16
j_gene: TRBJ2-1
d_gene: TRBD1

CDR3aa: CASSTGTSGETQYF
CDR3nt: TGTGCCAGCAGTACCGGGACTAGCGGGGAGACCCAGTACTTC
abundance: -
v_gene: TRBV6-5
len: 14
j_gene: TRBJ2-5
d_gene: TRBD2

CDR3aa: CASSPPGLGTDTQYF
CDR3nt: TGTGCCAGCAGCCCCCCGGGACTAGGCACAGATACGCAGTATTTT
abundance: -
v_gene: TRBV7-9
len: 15
j_gene: TRBJ2-3
d_gene: TRBD2

CDR3aa: CSAREYNEQFF
CDR3nt: TGCAGTGCTCGGGAGTACAATGAGCAGTTCTTC
abundance: -
v_gene: TRBV20-1
len: 11
j_gene: TRBJ2-1
d_gene: -

CDR3aa: CASSSNFRGRAFF
CDR3nt: TGTGCCAGCAGTTCAAATTTTCGGGGGAGAGCTTTCTTT
abundance: -
v_gene: TRBV28
len: 13
j_gene: TRBJ1-1
d_gene: -

CDR3aa: CASSVGGSADTQYF
CDR3nt: TGTGCCAGCAGTGTAGGTGGGAGCGCAGATACGCAGTATTTT
abundance: -
v_gene: TRBV2
len: 14
j_gene: TRBJ2-3
d_gene: -

CDR3aa: CASSPADLATNEKLFF
CDR3nt: TGTGCCAGCAGCCCAGCAGACTTGGCAACTAATGAAAAACTGTTTTTT
abundance: -
v_gene: TRBV28
len: 16
j_gene: TRBJ1-4
d_gene: -

CDR3aa: CASSSRTRGDEQYF
CDR3nt: TGTGCCAGCAGCTCTCGGACTAGGGGGGACGAGCAGTACTTC
abundance: -
v_gene: TRBV11-2
len: 14
j_gene: TRBJ2-7
d_gene: -

CDR3aa: CASSLFRGGQLFF
CDR3nt: TGTGCCAGCAGTTTATTCAGGGGCGGACAATTGTTTTTT
abundance: -
v_gene: TRBV28
len: 13
j_gene: TRBJ1-4
d_gene: -

CDR3aa: CASSQVGAGYPDTQYF
CDR3nt: TGTGCCAGCAGCCAAGTGGGAGCGGGATACCCAGATACGCAGTATTTT
abundance: -
v_gene: TRBV3-1/TRBV3-2
len: 16
j_gene: TRBJ2-3
d_gene: TRBD2

CDR3aa: CASGADRVTEAFF
CDR3nt: TGCGCCAGTGGTGCGGACAGGGTAACTGAAGCTTTCTTT
abundance: -
v_gene: TRBV10-2
len: 13
j_gene: TRBJ1-1
d_gene: TRBD1

CDR3aa: CASSRTGGASEQYF
CDR3nt: TGCGCCAGCAGCCGGACAGGGGGTGCGAGCGAGCAGTACTTC
abundance: -
v_gene: TRBV4-1
len: 14
j_gene: TRBJ2-7
d_gene: TRBD1

CDR3aa: CASSEGHHSGNTIYF
CDR3nt: TGTGCCAGCAGTGAAGGACATCACTCTGGAAACACCATATATTTT
abundance: once
v_gene: TRBV2
len: 15
j_gene: TRBJ1-3
d_gene: -

CDR3aa: CASSPRWVGGPAYEQYF
CDR3nt: TGTGCCAGCAGCCCAAGATGGGTCGGAGGACCCGCCTACGAGCAGTACTTC
abundance: few
v_gene: TRBV7-9
len: 17
j_gene: TRBJ2-7
d_gene: -

CDR3aa: CASSSGTVLYGYTF
CDR3nt: TGTGCCAGCAGTTCCGGGACAGTGCTGTATGGCTACACCTTC
abundance: -
v_gene: TRBV28
len: 14
j_gene: TRBJ1-2
d_gene: TRBD1